What follows are 7 T cell receptor beta chains derived from one specimen sequenced in a study of siplizumab effects on memory and regulatory T cells. Some clones are missing from TCRdb's copy, which holds only in-frame ones; the method was immunoSEQ multiplex PCR. The table lists 70,000 to 100,000 clones, approximately 93% of them singletons. Input material: CD8+ T cells sorted from blood. Receptors originate from a human donor in good health.

The chain carries TRBV7-2 and TRBJ2-7; tentatively, D is TRBD2 (6 bases). Between the trimmed V and J ends, which lost 6 bases and 6 bases, there was a span of 9 bases. Germline CDR1 reads SGHTA; CDR2 reads FQGNSA. The CDR3 sequence is 11 residues long. CDR3 sequence reads: CASRLGGEQYF. DNA of the CDR3: TGTGCCAGCAGGTTGGGGGGCGAGCAGTACTTC.

The chain carries TRBV7-9 and TRBJ2-2; TRBD2 aligns across 11 bases. Unmatched junction bases numbered 3, after V lost 0 bases and J lost 3 bases. The CDR3 length is 17 residues. Germline-derived CDR1 and CDR2 are SEHNR and FQNEAQ (reference sequence). The CDR3 region is CASSLAWGLADTGELFF. The CDR3 DNA reads as TGTGCCAGCAGCTTAGCGTGGGGACTAGCGGACACCGGGGAGCTGTTTTTT. The full variable domain, its missing parts supplied by reference TRBV7-9 and TRBJ2-2, is DTGVSQNPRHKITKRGQNVTFRCDPISEHNRLYWYRQTLGQGPEFLTYFQNEAQLEKSRLLSDRFSAERPKGSFSTLEIQRTEQGDSAMYLCASSLAWGLADTGELFFGEGSRLTVL.

This sequence joins TRBV7-8 and TRBJ2-7, with 11 bases fitting TRBD1. V was clipped by 4 bases and J by 7 bases; unmatched bases: 12. The CDR3 runs to 16 residues. From germline, CDR1 is SGHVS and CDR2 FQNEAQ. This chain's CDR3 is CASSWSLGQGAGEQYF. CDR3 DNA sequence: TGTGCCAGCAGCTGGTCCTTAGGACAGGGGGCTGGGGAGCAGTACTTC. Variable domain in full (rest from reference TRBV7-8 and TRBJ2-7): GAGVSQSPRYKVAKRGQDVALRCDPISGHVSLFWYQQALGQGPEFLTYFQNEAQLDKSGLPSDRFFAERPEGSVSTLKIQRTQQEDSAVYLCASSWSLGQGAGEQYFGPGTRLTVT.

The rearrangement joins TRBV27 to TRBJ2-7; tentative D call: TRBD2 (7 bases). This CDR3 has 13 residues. V lost 10 bases, J lost 1 base, and 14 bases lay in between. In germline, CDR1 is MNHEY, CDR2 SMNVEV (reference sequence). The CDR3 sequence: CATREGGSYEQYF. The DNA of the CDR3 is TGTGCCACCAGGGAGGGGGGGTCCTACGAGCAGTACTTC.

With respect to this clone: The same CDR3 is also encoded by other DNA sequences in this sample. The chain recombines TRBV5-1 with TRBJ1-1, with a possible D match to TRBD1 (5 bases). This CDR3 contains 14 residues. Germline CDR1 and CDR2: SGHRS and YFSETQ. V gave up 0 bases and J gave up 1 base, with 7 bases separating them. The CDR3 spells CASSLEGQNTEAFF. DNA of the CDR3: TGCGCCAGCAGCTTGGAAGGACAGAACACTGAAGCTTTCTTT.

The chain carries TRBV5-8 and TRBJ1-2, with D perhaps TRBD1 (6 bases). There are 11 residues in the CDR3. V lost 7 bases and J 5 bases, leaving 9 bases between the germline ends. Germline values: CDR1 SGHTS, CDR2 YDEGEE. The CDR3 DNA is TGTGCCAGCGGGGGGCTGTATGGCTACACCTTC. It encodes CASGGLYGYTF.

The chain employs TRBV6-1 and TRBJ1-1; the D is unclear. Trimming cost V 6 bases and J 1 base, with 9 bases left between them. Germline V gives CDR1 MNHNS, CDR2 SASEGT. The CDR3 is 13 residues long. CDR3 sequence reads: CASRTYGNTEAFF. CDR3 in DNA: TGTGCCAGCAGGACTTACGGGAACACTGAAGCTTTCTTT.